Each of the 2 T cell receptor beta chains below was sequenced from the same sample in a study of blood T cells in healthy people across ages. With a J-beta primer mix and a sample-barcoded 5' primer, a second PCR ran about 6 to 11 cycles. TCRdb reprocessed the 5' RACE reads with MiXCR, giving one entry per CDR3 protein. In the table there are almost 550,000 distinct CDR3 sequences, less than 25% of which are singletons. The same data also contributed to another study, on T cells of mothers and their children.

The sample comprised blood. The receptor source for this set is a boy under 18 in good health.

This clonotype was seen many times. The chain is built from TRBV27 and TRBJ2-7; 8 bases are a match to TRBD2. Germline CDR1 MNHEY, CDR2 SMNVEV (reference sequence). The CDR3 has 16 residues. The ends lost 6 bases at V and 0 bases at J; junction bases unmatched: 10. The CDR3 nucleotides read TGTGCCAGCAGCCCCGAAAGACTAGCGCGCTCCTACGAGCAGTACTTC. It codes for CASSPERLARSYEQYF.

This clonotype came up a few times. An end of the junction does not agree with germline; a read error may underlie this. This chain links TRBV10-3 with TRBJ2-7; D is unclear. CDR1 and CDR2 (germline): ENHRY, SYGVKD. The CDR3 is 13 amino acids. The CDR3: CAISKAIGYEQHF. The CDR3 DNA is TGTGCCATCAGCAAGGCCATTGGCTACGAGCAGCACTTC.